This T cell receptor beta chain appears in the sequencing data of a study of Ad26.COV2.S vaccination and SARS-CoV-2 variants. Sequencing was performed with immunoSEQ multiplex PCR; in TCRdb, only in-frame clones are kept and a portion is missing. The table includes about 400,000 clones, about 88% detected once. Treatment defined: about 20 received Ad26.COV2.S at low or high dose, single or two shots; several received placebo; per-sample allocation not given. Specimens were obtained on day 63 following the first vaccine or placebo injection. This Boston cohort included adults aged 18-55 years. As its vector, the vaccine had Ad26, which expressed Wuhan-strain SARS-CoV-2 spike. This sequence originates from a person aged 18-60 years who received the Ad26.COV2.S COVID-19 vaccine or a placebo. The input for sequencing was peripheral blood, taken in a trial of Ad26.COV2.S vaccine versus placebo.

The CDR3 DNA reads as TGTGCCAGCAGCCAAGGAGATAGCCCAGATACGCAGTATTTT. Translating it yields CASSQGDSPDTQYF. The gene calls are TRBV3-1 (or the pseudogene TRBV3-2) and TRBJ2-3; no clear D gene. With 1 base removed from V and 4 bases from J, the gap between germline ends came to 9 bases. CDR3 length equals 14 residues. Germline V lookup: CDR1 LGHDT, CDR2 YNNKEL (reference sequence).